Following are 15 T cell receptor beta chains from one sample sequenced in a study of cytomegalovirus exposure and HLA in healthy donors. Primers: 60 Vbeta forward and 13 Jbeta reverse. TCRdb's table, derived via immunoSEQ multiplex PCR, lists solely in-frame clones and lacks some. The sample shows tens of thousands of clones, 75% to 80% of them seen only once. The sample was PBMCs. Every receptor here comes from a woman aged 35 to 49 in good health and CMV-seropositive.

The CDR3 region is CASSTTGTGSSGANVLTF. The DNA for the CDR3 is TGTGCCAGTAGTACGACCGGGACAGGGAGCTCTGGGGCCAACGTCCTGACTTTC. The V and J genes are TRBV19 and TRBJ2-6, with 9 bases fitting TRBD1. Germline CDR1 LNHDA, CDR2 SQIVND (reference sequence). This CDR3 comprises 18 residues. V lost 4 bases to trimming and J lost 0 bases; unmatched junction nucleotides: 7.

V and J are TRBV2 and TRBJ2-7, with 7 nucleotides matching TRBD1. The CDR3 length is 14 residues. CDR1 and CDR2 (germline): SNHLY, FYNNEI. Trimming cost V 7 bases and J 0 bases; bases outside gene matches: 6. This CDR3 reads CASTKTGISYEQYF. The DNA for the CDR3 is TGTGCCAGCACTAAGACAGGGATCTCCTACGAGCAGTACTTC.

The gene calls are TRBV4-2 and TRBJ1-2; no reliable D call. This CDR3 is 14 amino acids long. Trimming pared 3 bases from V and 7 bases from J, leaving 15 bases between. Germline V gene lookup returns CDR1 LGHNA and CDR2 YNFKEQ. The CDR3 region is CASSHGFTGSGYTF. In nucleotides, the CDR3 is TGTGCCAGCAGCCACGGGTTTACTGGGTCTGGCTACACCTTC.

The chain links TRBV11-2 to TRBJ2-7; no definite D call. V lost 1 base and J lost 1, with 11 bases in between. This CDR3 is built from 15 residues. CDR1 and CDR2 (germline): SGHAT, FQNNGV. The CDR3 is CASSLAPNPSYEQYF. Written as DNA, the CDR3 is TGTGCCAGCAGCTTAGCTCCTAATCCTTCCTACGAGCAGTACTTC.

V and J are TRBV27 and TRBJ2-4; 7 bases fit TRBD2. Germline trimming cut 9 bases from V and 6 bases from J; bases unmatched to any gene: 14. In germline, CDR1 is MNHEY, CDR2 SMNVEV (reference sequence). This CDR3 contains 15 residues. For the CDR3, the DNA is TGTGCCAGTCCGGGACTACCTTTGCTCGGAAACATTCAGTACTTC. It yields the protein CASPGLPLLGNIQYF.

The genes are TRBV27 and TRBJ2-7, with D perhaps TRBD1 (6 bases). V shed 2 bases and J shed 3 bases, with 14 bases lying between them. The germline V gene has CDR1 MNHEY and CDR2 SMNVEV (reference sequence). This CDR3 has 15 amino acids. CDR3 sequence (DNA): TGTGCCAGCAGTTTACGTCTAGGCAGGGGCTACGAGCAGTACTTC. Protein product: CASSLRLGRGYEQYF.

The chain uses TRBV29-1 and TRBJ1-1, with 7 nucleotides matching TRBD1. This CDR3 is 16 amino acids long. V shed 3 bases and J 6 bases; nucleotides not matched to a gene: 16. Germline V gene lookup returns CDR1 SQVTM and CDR2 ANQGSEA. The CDR3 loop is CSVERGPGGDSSEAFF. The CDR3, as DNA: TGCAGCGTTGAGAGGGGGCCTGGTGGGGATTCCTCTGAAGCTTTCTTT.

The chain is built from TRBV5-4 and TRBJ1-1, with D unclear. V was cut by 1 base and J by 0 bases, with 13 bases left in between. The germline V gene has CDR1 SGHNT and CDR2 YYREEE (reference sequence). The CDR3 has 16 residues. The CDR3 region has the DNA TGTGCCAGCAGCTTGTTAGGAGGCAGATTGAACACTGAAGCTTTCTTT. Translating it yields CASSLLGGRLNTEAFF. The variable domain in full, with the rest retrieved from reference TRBV5-4 and TRBJ1-1, is ETGVTQSPTHLIKTRGQQVTLRCSSQSGHNTVSWYQQALGQGPQFIFQYYREEENGRGNFPPRFSGLQFPNYSSELNVNALELDDSALYLCASSLLGGRLNTEAFFGQGTRLTVV.

The chain employs TRBV21-1 and TRBJ2-4; TRBD1 was called by the table and not checked on the DNA. TRBV21-1 represents a pseudogene. The CDR3 contains 16 residues. As DNA, the CDR3 is TGTGCCAGCAGCTCCCGACAGGGGATAGCCAAAAACATTCAGTACTTC. Its protein is CASSSRQGIAKNIQYF.

The chain couples TRBV25-1 to TRBJ2-1, with 7 bases identical to TRBD2. After removal of 6 bases from V and 6 bases from J, the junction contained 2 bases not matched to a gene. Germline V CDR1 and CDR2: MGHDK, SYGVNS. The CDR3 contains 12 residues. This CDR3 reads CASRGGVNEQFF. The CDR3 bases are TGTGCCAGCAGGGGGGGGGTCAATGAGCAGTTCTTC. Combining the CDR3 with reference TRBV25-1 and TRBJ2-1 gives the whole variable domain EADIYQTPRYLVIGTGKKITLECSQTMGHDKMYWYQQDPGMELHLIHYSYGVNSTEKGDLSSESTVSRIRTEHFPLTLESARPSHTSQYLCASRGGVNEQFFGPGTRLTVL.

The chain is built from TRBV5-1 and TRBJ2-2; TRBD1 aligns across 7 bases. With 4 bases clipped from V and 7 bases from J, the junction kept 10 bases outside the gene matches. The germline gives CDR1 SGHRS, CDR2 YFSETQ. The CDR3 consists of 15 residues. CDR3 sequence (DNA): TGCGCCAGCAGCAGGGGGCTAGCTGCGGACGGGGAGCTGTTTTTT. Amino acid sequence: CASSRGLAADGELFF.

The gene calls are TRBV28 and TRBJ2-3; 7 bases fit TRBD2. The CDR3 loop spans 13 amino acids. Germline V gene sequence: CDR1 MDHEN, CDR2 SYDVKM. Trimming took 10 bases from V and 4 from J; bases not matched to a gene: 8. CDR3 in amino acids: CATAGTNSDTQYF. In DNA form, the CDR3 reads TGTGCCACCGCCGGGACTAATTCAGATACGCAGTATTTT.

The V call is TRBV19, the J call TRBJ1-3; no clear D gene. Germline-derived CDR1 and CDR2 are LNHDA and SQIVND (reference sequence). This CDR3 has 13 residues. V lost 8 bases and J lost 7, with 15 bases in between. This chain's CDR3 is CASSPDLRNTIYF. The CDR3 nucleotides are TGTGCCAGTTCTCCAGACCTGCGGAACACCATATATTTT.

V gene TRBV30 combines with J gene TRBJ2-1; D gene unclear. This CDR3 has 12 amino acids. Trimming pared 4 bases from V and 6 bases from J, leaving 10 bases between. Germline assignment: CDR1 GTSNPN and CDR2 SVGIG (reference sequence). This chain's CDR3 is CAWNPTSNEQFF. The CDR3 DNA reads TGTGCCTGGAACCCAACAAGCAATGAGCAGTTCTTC. The full variable domain, in which reference TRBV30 and TRBJ2-1 provide the parts outside the CDR3, is SQTIHQWPATLVQPVGSPLSLECTVEGTSNPNLYWYRQAAGRGLQLLFYSVGIGQISSEVPQNLSASRPQDRQFILSSKKLLLSDSGFYLCAWNPTSNEQFFGPGTRLTVL.

V and J are TRBV11-3 and TRBJ2-3; 13 nucleotides agree with TRBD2. From germline, CDR1 is SGHNT and CDR2 YENEEA. The CDR3 length is 16 residues. The ends lost 5 bases at V and 2 bases at J; junction bases unmatched: 4. Here the CDR3 reads CASSVGLAGITDTQYF. The CDR3 DNA is TGTGCCAGCAGCGTGGGACTAGCGGGAATCACAGATACGCAGTATTTT.